This T cell receptor beta chain derives from a study of Ad26.COV2.S vaccination and SARS-CoV-2 variants. At the level of the study: Intramuscular Ad26.COV2.S at 5x10^10 or 1x10^11 viral particles.

Treatment described: roughly 19 received Ad26.COV2.S at low or high dose, single or two shots; about 5 received placebo; per-sample allocation not given. Sampling happened 63 days after the first vaccine or placebo injection. Vaccine was an Ad26 vector expressing Wuhan-strain SARS-CoV-2 spike. Notes on the study in general: Across vaccine and placebo recipients, the breadth of non-spike TCRs was similar.

CDR3 length: 17 residues. Germline assignment: CDR1 SGHKS and CDR2 YYEKEE (reference sequence). V shed 1 base and J shed 2 bases, with 19 bases lying between them. This table comes from immunoSEQ multiplex PCR, and its TCRdb copy is limited to in-frame clones, with some not included. Altogether 300,000 to 400,000 clones are present, 88% being singletons, with the ten largest covering around 6.1%. About this clone: The antigen is undetermined.

The source is a person aged 18-65 years who received the Ad26.COV2.S COVID-19 vaccine or a placebo. This chain joins TRBV5-5 and TRBJ2-7; perhaps TRBD2 as D (6 bases). Sequencing was performed on peripheral blood, taken in a trial of Ad26.COV2.S vaccine versus placebo. In DNA form, the CDR3 reads TGTGCCAGCAGCTTGCCCGTAACGGGAGTTTCCCCCTACGAGCAGTACTTC. Its translation: CASSLPVTGVSPYEQYF. Based on the CDR3 plus reference TRBV5-5 and TRBJ2-7, the full variable domain is DAGVTQSPTHLIKTRGQQVTLRCSPISGHKSVSWYQQVLGQGPQFIFQYYEKEERGRGNFPDRFSARQFPNYSSELNVNALLLGDSALYLCASSLPVTGVSPYEQYFGPGTRLTVT.